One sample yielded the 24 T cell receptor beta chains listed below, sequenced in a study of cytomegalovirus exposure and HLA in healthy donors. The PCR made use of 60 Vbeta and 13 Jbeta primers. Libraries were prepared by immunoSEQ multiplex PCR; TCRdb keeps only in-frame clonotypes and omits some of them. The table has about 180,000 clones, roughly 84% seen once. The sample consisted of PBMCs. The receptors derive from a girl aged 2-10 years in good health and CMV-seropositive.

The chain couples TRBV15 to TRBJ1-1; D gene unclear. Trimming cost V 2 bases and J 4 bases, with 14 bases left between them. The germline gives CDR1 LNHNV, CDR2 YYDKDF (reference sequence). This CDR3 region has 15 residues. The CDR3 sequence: CATSRTTSGITEAFF. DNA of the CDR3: TGTGCCACCAGCAGAACAACATCGGGGATCACTGAAGCTTTCTTT.

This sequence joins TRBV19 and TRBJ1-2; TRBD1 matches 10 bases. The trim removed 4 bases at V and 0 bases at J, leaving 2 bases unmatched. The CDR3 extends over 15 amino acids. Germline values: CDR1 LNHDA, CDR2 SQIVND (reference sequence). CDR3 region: CASSRGQGTNYGYTF. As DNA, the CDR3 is TGTGCCAGTAGTAGGGGACAGGGGACTAACTATGGCTACACCTTC.

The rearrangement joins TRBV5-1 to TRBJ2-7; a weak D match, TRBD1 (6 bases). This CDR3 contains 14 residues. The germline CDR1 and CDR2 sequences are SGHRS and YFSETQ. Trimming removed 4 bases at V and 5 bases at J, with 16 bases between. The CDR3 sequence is CASSEQGEDDEQYF. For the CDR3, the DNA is TGCGCCAGCAGCGAACAGGGCGAAGATGACGAGCAGTACTTC.

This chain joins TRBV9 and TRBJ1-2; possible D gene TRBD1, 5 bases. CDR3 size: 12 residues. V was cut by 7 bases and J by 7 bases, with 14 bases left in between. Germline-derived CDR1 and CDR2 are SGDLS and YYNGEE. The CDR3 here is CASSLPDTGYTF. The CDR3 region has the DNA TGTGCCAGCTCGCTTCCGGACACTGGCTACACCTTC.

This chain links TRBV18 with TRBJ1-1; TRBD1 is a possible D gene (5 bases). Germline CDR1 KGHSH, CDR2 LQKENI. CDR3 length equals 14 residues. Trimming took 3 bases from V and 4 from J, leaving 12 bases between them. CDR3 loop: CASSPGLAPTEAFF. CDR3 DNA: TGTGCCAGCTCACCGGGACTGGCCCCCACTGAAGCTTTCTTT.

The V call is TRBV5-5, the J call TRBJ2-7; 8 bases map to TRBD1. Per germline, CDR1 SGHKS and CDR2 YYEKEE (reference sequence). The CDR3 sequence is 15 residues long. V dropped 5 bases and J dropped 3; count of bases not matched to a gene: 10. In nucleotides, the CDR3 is TGTGCCAGCAGGTTAACAGGGGGATTATTCTACGAGCAGTACTTC. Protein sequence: CASRLTGGLFYEQYF.

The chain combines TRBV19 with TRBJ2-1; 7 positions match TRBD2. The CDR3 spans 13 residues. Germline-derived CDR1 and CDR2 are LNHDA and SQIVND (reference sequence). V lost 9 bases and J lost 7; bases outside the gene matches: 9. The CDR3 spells CASAQAGSNEQFF. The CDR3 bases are TGTGCCAGCGCCCAAGCGGGGTCGAATGAGCAGTTCTTC.

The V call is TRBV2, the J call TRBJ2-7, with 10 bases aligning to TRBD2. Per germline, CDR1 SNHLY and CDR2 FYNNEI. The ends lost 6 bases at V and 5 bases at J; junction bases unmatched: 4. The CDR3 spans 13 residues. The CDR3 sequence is CASRGLAGDEQYF. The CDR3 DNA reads TGTGCCAGCAGAGGTCTAGCGGGAGACGAGCAGTACTTC.

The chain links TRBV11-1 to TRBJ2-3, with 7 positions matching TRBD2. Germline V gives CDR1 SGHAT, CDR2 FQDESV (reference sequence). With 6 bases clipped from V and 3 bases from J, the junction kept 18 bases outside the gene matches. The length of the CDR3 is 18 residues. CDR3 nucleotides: TGTGCCAGCAGGTCCCGGGACTACCCCTCTCAGAATACAGATACGCAGTATTTT. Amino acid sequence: CASRSRDYPSQNTDTQYF. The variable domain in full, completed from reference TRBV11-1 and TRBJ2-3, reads EAEVAQSPRYKITEKSQAVAFWCDPISGHATLYWYRQILGQGPELLVQFQDESVVDDSQLPKDRFSAERLKGVDSTLKIQPAELGDSAMYLCASRSRDYPSQNTDTQYFGPGTRLTVL.

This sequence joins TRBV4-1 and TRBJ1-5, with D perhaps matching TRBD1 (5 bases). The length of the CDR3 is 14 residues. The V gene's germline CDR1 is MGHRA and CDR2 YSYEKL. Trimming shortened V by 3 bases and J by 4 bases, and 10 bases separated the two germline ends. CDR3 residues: CASSQEGKNQPQHF. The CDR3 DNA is TGCGCCAGCAGCCAGGAGGGGAAAAATCAGCCCCAGCATTTT.

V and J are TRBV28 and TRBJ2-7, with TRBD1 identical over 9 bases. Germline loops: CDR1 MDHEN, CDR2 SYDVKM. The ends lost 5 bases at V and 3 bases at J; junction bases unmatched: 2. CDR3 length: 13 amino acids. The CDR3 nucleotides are TGTGCCAGCAGTCCGACAGGGGGCTACGAGCAGTACTTC. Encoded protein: CASSPTGGYEQYF.

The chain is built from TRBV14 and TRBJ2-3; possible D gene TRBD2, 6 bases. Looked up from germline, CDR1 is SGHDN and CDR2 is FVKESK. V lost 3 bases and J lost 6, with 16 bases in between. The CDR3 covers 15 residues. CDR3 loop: CASSQGGGPTDTQYF. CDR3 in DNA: TGTGCCAGCAGCCAGGGAGGAGGACCTACGGATACGCAGTATTTT.

The CDR3 bases are TGTGCCAGCAGCCACCGCCACCCGTGGGGAGACGATACGCAGTATTTT. This gives the protein CASSHRHPWGDDTQYF. The chain couples TRBV14 to TRBJ2-3, with D perhaps TRBD2 (5 bases). V lost 3 bases, J lost 6 bases, and 19 bases lay in between. Germline V CDR1 and CDR2: SGHDN, FVKESK. The CDR3 length is 16 residues.

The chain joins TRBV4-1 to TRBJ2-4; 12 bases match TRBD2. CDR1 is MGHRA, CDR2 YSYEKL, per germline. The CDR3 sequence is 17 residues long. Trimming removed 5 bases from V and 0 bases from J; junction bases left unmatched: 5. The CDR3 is CASSRLAGAVAKNIQYF. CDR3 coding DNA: TGCGCCAGCAGCAGACTAGCGGGAGCCGTAGCCAAAAACATTCAGTACTTC.

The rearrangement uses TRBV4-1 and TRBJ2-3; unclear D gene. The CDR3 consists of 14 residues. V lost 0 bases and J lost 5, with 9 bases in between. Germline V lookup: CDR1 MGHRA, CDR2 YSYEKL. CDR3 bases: TGCGCCAGCAGCCAAGATCGACCGGGAGATACGCAGTATTTT. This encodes CASSQDRPGDTQYF.

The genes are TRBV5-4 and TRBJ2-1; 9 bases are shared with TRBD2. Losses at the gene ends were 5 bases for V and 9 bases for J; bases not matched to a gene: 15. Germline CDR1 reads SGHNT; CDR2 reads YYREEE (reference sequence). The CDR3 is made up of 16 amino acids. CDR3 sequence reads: CASSSSLGSGSSEQFF. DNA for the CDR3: TGTGCCAGCAGTTCATCCCTGGGTAGCGGGAGCAGTGAGCAGTTCTTC.

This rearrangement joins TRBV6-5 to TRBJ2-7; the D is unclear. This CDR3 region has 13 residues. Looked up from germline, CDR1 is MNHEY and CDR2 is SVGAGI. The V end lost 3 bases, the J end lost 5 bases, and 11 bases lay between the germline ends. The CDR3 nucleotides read TGTGCCAGCAGTTATTCCGGGTTCGACGAGCAGTACTTC. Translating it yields CASSYSGFDEQYF.

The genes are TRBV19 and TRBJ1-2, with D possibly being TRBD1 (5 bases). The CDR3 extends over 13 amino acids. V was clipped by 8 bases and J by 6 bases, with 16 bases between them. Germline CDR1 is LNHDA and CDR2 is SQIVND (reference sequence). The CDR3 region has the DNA TGTGCCAGTGAGGCAGGGCTTGGGGATGGCTACACCTTC. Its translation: CASEAGLGDGYTF.

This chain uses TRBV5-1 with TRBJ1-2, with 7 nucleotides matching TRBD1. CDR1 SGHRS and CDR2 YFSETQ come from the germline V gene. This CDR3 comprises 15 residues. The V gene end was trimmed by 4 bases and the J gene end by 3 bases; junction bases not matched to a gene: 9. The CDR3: CASSLDWGTDYGYTF. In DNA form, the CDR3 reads TGCGCCAGCAGCCTCGATTGGGGGACAGACTATGGCTACACCTTC.

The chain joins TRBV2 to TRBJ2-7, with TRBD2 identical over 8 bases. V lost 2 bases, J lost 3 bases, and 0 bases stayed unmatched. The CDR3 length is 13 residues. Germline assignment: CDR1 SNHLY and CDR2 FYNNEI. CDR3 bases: TGTGCCAGCAGTGAACTAGCGGGCTACGAGCAGTACTTC. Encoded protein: CASSELAGYEQYF.

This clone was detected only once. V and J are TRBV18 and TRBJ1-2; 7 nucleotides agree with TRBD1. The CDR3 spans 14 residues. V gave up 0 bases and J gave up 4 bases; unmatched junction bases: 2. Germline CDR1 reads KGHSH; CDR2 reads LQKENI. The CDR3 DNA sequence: TGTGCCAGCTCACCACCGAGGGACAGCTATGGCTACACCTTC. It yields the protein CASSPPRDSYGYTF.

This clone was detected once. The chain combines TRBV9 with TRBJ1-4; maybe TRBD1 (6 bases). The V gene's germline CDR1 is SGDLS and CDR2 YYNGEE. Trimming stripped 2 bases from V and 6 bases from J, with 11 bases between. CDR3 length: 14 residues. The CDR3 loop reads CASSVQGNDEKLFF. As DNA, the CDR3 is TGTGCCAGCAGCGTTCAGGGGAACGATGAAAAACTGTTTTTT.

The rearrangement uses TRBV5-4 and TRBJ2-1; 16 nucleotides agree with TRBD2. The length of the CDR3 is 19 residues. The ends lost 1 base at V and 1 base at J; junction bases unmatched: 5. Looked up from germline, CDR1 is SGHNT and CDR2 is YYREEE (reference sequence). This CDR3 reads CASSLWGLAGGGSYNEQFF. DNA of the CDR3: TGTGCCAGCAGCTTGTGGGGACTAGCGGGAGGGGGGTCCTACAATGAGCAGTTCTTC.

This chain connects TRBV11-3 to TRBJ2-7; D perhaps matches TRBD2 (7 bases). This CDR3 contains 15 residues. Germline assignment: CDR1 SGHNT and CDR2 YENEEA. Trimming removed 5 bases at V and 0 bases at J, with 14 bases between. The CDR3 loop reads CASSPGRGISYEQYF. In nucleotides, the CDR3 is TGTGCCAGCAGCCCTGGGAGGGGGATCTCCTACGAGCAGTACTTC.